This T cell receptor beta chain was documented in a study of cytotoxic CD8 clonotypes in ibrutinib-treated CLL. On the study more broadly: Researchers reported over nine relapsed/refractory and approximately 16 treatment-naive patients, 17 of them IGHV unmutated.

Whole-study findings and limits: The study found public clonotypes uncommon, contracting or stable on treatment. Clonality went up at the time of ibrutinib response, stayed stable in sustained remission, and later dropped back toward its baseline level at progression.

Repertoires were generated with immunoSEQ multiplex PCR, while TCRdb's copy carries only in-frame clones and drops some. The sample has over 25,000 clones; 62% are singletons. This clone was seen a few times. The antigen remains undetermined. V was clipped by 7 bases and J by 4 bases, with 7 bases between them. CDR3 length: 11 residues. The germline gives CDR1 MNHNS, CDR2 SASEGT. The input for sequencing was PBMCs, taken before ibrutinib treatment. This chain connects TRBV6-1 to TRBJ1-2; D is ambiguous. This sequence was found in a human donor with chronic lymphocytic leukemia. Here the CDR3 reads CASTRFYGYTF. The CDR3 DNA reads TGTGCCAGCACCCGGTTCTATGGCTACACCTTC.